This TCR beta chain was found in a study of blood T cell repertoires in COVID-19. Study-wide context: From the United States, Italy and Spain came samples of acute and convalescent COVID-19. The analysed material was cDNA or gDNA that came from T cells, B-cell-depleted T cells, or PBMCs.

The CDR3 totals 13 residues. Germline V gene lookup returns CDR1 SGHVS and CDR2 FNYEAQ. V was pared by 3 bases and J by 2 bases, with 7 bases between. Generated by immunoSEQ multiplex PCR, the TCRdb table keeps only in-frame clones and is missing some. Found here are roughly 90,000 clones, 80% of them singletons; the top ten hold under 13%. This chain links TRBV7-6 with TRBJ1-1, with D maybe TRBD1 (5 bases). The specimen was peripheral blood. This clonotype was obtained from a woman in her seventies with acute or convalescent COVID-19. The CDR3 region is CASSFRENTEAFF. In DNA, the CDR3 is TGTGCCAGCAGCTTCAGGGAAAACACTGAAGCTTTCTTT.